The present TCR beta chain was sequenced within a study of patients and donors after allogeneic stem cell transplantation. From the RT-PCR reads, TCRdb called clonotypes with MiXCR, one entry per CDR3 protein. The table lists 400,000 to 500,000 distinct CDR3 sequences, around 16% of them singletons. The V end was cut by 4 bases, the J end by 2 bases, with 7 bases between. Germline V gene sequence: CDR1 MNHEY, CDR2 SVGEGT. The CDR3 has 13 residues. V is TRBV6-2 or TRBV6-3 and J is TRBJ2-3; TRBD1 or TRBD2 may be the D gene (5 bases each). The sequence was obtained from a human donor who was either an allogeneic HSCT recipient or a stem cell or donor lymphocyte infusion donor (not recorded which). It is not recorded whose cells these are; they may come from a transplant donor. The specimen was blood, either unsorted or a sorted T cell fraction (not recorded which). The CDR3 loop reads CASSWDHTDTQYF. The CDR3 nucleotides are TGTGCCAGCAGTTGGGACCACACAGATACGCAGTATTTT.